This record looks at one TCR beta chain sequence and its context. The authors' processing: It was from reference gene primer amplification that nucleated cell counts were estimated. Here immunoSEQ multiplex PCR was the method, and the copy in TCRdb shows in-frame clones only, minus some. V and J calls and clone size are copied from that table; D and trimming were computed from the DNA. This table has over 130,000 clones, roughly 80% appearing once. The sample belongs to a study of blood T cell repertoires in COVID-19. For the study at large: Whether acute or convalescent, the COVID-19 samples came from the United States, Italy and Spain. In each case, the material was cDNA or gDNA derived from T cells, B-cell-depleted T cells, or PBMCs.

The source of this sequence is a man in his 70s with acute or convalescent COVID-19. What was sequenced was peripheral blood.

The CDR3 region has the DNA TGTGCCAGTACCCGGACAGGGGTCGAGTTTGGTGAGCAGTTCTTC. Protein sequence: CASTRTGVEFGEQFF. This rearrangement joins TRBV19 to TRBJ2-1, with 9 nucleotides matching TRBD1. The V gene end was trimmed by 7 bases and the J gene end by 9 bases; junction bases not matched to a gene: 13. Germline CDR1 and CDR2: LNHDA and SQIVND (reference sequence). CDR3 length equals 15 residues. Full variable domain (rest looked up from reference TRBV19 and TRBJ2-1): DGGITQSPKYLFRKEGQNVTLSCEQNLNHDAMYWYRQDPGQGLRLIYYSQIVNDFQKGDIAEGYSVSREKKESFPLTVTSAQKNPTAFYLCASTRTGVEFGEQFFGPGTRLTVL.